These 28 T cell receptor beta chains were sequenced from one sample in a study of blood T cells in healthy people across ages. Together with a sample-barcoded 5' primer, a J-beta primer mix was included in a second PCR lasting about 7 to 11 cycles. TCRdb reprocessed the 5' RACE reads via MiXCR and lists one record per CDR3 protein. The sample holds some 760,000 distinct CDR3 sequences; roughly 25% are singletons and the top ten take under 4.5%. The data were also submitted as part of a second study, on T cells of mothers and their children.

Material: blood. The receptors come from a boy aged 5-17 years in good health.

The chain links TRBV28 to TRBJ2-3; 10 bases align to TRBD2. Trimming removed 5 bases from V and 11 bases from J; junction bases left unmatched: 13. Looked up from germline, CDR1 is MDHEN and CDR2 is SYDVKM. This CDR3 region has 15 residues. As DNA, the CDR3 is TGTGCCAGCAGTAAACTAGCGGGGAACCCGTTGGAGCAGTATTTT. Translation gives CASSKLAGNPLEQYF.

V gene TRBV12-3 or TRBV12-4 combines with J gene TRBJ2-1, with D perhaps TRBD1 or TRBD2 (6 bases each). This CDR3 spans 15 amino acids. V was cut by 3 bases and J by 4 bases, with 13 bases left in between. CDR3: CASSFGEDRYNEQFF. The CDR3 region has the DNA TGTGCCAGCAGTTTTGGGGAGGACAGATACAATGAGCAGTTCTTC.

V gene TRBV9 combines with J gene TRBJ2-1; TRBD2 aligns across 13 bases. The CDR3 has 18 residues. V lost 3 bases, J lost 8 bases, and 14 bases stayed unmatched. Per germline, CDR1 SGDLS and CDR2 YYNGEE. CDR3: CASSAAPFGLAGVHEQFF. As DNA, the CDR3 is TGTGCCAGCAGCGCCGCCCCATTTGGACTAGCGGGAGTCCATGAGCAGTTCTTC.

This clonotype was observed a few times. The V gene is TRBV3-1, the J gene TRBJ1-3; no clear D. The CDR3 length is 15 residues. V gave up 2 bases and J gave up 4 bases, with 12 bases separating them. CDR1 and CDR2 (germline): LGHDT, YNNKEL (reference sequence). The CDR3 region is CASSQLAGGGNTIYF. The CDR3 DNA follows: TGTGCCAGCAGCCAATTGGCCGGAGGAGGAAACACCATATATTTT. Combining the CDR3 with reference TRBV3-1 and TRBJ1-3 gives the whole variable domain DTAVSQTPKYLVTQMGNDKSIKCEQNLGHDTMYWYKQDSKKFLKIMFSYNNKELIINETVPNRFSPKSPDKAHLNLHINSLELGDSAVYFCASSQLAGGGNTIYFGEGSWLTVV.

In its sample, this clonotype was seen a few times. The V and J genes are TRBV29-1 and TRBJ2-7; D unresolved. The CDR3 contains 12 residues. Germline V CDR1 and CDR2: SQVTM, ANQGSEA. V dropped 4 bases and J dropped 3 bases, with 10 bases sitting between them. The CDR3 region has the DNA TGCAGCGTTGTCATCGTGGGCTACGAGCAGTACTTC. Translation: CSVVIVGYEQYF.

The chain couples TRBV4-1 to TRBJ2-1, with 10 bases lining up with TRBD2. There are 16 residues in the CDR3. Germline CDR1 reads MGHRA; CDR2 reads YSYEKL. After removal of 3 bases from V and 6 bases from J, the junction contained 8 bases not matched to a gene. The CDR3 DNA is TGCGCCAGCAGCCAGGAACTAGCGGGGCCGCTCAATGAGCAGTTCTTC. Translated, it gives CASSQELAGPLNEQFF.

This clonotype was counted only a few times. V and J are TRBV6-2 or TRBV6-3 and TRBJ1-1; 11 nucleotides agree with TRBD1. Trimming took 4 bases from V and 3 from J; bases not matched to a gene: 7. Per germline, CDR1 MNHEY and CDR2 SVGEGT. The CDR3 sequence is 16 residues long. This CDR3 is CASSSDPGQGDTEAFF. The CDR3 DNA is TGTGCCAGCAGTTCAGATCCGGGACAGGGGGACACTGAAGCTTTCTTT.

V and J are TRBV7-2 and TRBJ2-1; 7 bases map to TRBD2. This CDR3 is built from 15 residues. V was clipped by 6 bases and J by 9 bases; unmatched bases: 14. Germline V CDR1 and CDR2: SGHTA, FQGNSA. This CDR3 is CASSSGLGGGGEQFF. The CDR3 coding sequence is TGTGCCAGCAGTTCCGGACTGGGCGGCGGGGGTGAGCAGTTCTTC.

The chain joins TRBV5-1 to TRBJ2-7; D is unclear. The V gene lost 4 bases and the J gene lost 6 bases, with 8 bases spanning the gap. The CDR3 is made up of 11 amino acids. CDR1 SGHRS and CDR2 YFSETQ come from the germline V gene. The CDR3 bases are TGCGCCAGCAGCACCTTATCCGAGCAGTACTTC. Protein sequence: CASSTLSEQYF. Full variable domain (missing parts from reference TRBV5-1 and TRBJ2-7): KAGVTQTPRYLIKTRGQQVTLSCSPISGHRSVSWYQQTPGQGLQFLFEYFSETQRNKGNFPGRFSGRQFSNSRSEMNVSTLELGDSALYLCASSTLSEQYFGPGTRLTVT.

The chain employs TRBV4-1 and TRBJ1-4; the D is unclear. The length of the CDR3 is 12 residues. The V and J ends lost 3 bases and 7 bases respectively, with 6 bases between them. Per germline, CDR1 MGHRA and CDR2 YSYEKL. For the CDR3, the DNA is TGCGCCAGCAGCCAGAGCTTTGAAAAACTGTTTTTT. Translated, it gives CASSQSFEKLFF.

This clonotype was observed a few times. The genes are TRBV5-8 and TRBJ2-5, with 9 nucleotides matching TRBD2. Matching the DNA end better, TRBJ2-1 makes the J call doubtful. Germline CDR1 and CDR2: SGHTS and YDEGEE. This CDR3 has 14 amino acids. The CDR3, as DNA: TGTGCCAGCAGCTTGATTGCGGGAGGGGCTGAGCAGTTCTTC. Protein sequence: CASSLIAGGAEQFF.

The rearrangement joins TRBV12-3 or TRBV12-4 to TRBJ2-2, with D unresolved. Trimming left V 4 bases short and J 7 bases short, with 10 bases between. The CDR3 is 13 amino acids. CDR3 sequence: CASSYTALGELFF. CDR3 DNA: TGTGCCAGCAGTTACACCGCGCTCGGGGAGCTGTTTTTT.

The CDR3 DNA is TGTGCCAGCGGTGGGACCGAGGGAACCGGGGAGCTGTTTTTT. Translation: CASGGTEGTGELFF. This sequence joins TRBV7-9 and TRBJ2-2; D could derive from TRBD1 or TRBD2 (5 bases each). The CDR3 spans 14 residues. Germline V CDR1 and CDR2: SEHNR, FQNEAQ (reference sequence). The germline V and J ends were trimmed by 8 bases and 5 bases, with 15 bases remaining between them.

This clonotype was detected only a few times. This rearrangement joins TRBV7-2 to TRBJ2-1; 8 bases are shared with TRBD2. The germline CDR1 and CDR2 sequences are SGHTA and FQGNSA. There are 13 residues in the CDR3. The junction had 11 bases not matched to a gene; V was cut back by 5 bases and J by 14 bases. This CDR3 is CASSNRWAGGKFF. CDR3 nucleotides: TGTGCCAGCAGCAACCGCTGGGCGGGGGGAAAGTTCTTC.

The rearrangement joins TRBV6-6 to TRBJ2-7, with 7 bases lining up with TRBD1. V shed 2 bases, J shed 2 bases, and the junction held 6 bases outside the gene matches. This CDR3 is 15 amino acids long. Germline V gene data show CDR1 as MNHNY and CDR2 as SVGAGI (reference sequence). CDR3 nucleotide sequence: TGTGCCAGCAGTTACGAGGGGGCGATCACCTACGAGCAGTACTTC. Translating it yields CASSYEGAITYEQYF.

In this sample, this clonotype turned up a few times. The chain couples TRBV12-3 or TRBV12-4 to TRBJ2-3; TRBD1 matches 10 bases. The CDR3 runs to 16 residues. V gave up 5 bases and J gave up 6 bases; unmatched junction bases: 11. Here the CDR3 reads CASSHPGQGSLDTQYF. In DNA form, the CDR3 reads TGTGCCAGCAGTCACCCGGGACAGGGGTCCCTGGATACGCAGTATTTT.

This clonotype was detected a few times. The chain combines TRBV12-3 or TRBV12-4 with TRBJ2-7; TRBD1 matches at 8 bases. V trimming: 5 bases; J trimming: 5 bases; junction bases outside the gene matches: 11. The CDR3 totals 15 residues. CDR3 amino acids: CASSHRPRQGNEQYF. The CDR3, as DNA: TGTGCCAGCAGTCACCGCCCCCGACAGGGGAACGAGCAGTACTTC.

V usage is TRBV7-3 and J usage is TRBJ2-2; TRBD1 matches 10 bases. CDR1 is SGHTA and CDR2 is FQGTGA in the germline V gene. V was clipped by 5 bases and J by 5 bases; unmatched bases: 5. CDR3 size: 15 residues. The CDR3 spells CASSAWDRGTGELFF. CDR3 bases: TGTGCCAGCAGCGCTTGGGACAGGGGAACCGGGGAGCTGTTTTTT.

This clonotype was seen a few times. The CDR3 sequence: CSAGQANTGELFF. CDR3 nucleotide sequence: TGCAGCGCGGGACAGGCGAACACCGGGGAGCTGTTTTTT. The chain is built from TRBV29-1 and TRBJ2-2; 8 bases fit TRBD1. Per germline, CDR1 SQVTM and CDR2 ANQGSEA. The CDR3 covers 13 residues. V lost 7 bases, J lost 0 bases, and 1 base stayed unmatched.

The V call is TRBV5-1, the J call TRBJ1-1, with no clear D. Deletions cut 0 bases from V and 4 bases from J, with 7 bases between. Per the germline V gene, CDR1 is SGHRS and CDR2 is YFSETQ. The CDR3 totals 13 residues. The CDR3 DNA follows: TGCGCCAGCAGCTTGGAGCAGGCCACTGAAGCTTTCTTT. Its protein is CASSLEQATEAFF.

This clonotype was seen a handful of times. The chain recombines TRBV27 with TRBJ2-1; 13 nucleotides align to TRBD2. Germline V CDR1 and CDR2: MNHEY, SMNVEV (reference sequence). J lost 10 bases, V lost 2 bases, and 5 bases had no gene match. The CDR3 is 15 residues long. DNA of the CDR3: TGTGCCAGCAGTTTAGCGGGACTAGCGGGAATAGAGCAGTTCTTC. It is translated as CASSLAGLAGIEQFF.

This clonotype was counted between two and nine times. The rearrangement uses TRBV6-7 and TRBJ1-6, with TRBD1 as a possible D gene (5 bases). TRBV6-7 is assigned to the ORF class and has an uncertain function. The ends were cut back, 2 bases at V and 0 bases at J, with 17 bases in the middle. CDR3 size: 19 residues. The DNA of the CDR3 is TGTGCCAGCAGTTACCTTTACAGGCGGAACTCCTCCTATAATTCACCCCTCCACTTT. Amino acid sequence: CASSYLYRRNSSYNSPLHF.

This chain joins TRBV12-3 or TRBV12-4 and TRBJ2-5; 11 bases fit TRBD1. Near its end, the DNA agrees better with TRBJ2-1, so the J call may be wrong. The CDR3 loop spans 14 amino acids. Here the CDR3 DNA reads TGTGCCAGCAGTTTTGGGACAGGGGGTAGTGAGCAGTTCTTC. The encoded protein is CASSFGTGGSEQFF.

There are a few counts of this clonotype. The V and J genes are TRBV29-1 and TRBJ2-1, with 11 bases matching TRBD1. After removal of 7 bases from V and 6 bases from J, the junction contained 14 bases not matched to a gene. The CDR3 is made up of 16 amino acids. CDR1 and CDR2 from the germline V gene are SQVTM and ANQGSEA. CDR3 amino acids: CSGRTGGLVGSNEQFF. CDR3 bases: TGCAGCGGAAGGACAGGGGGCCTTGTGGGAAGCAATGAGCAGTTCTTC.

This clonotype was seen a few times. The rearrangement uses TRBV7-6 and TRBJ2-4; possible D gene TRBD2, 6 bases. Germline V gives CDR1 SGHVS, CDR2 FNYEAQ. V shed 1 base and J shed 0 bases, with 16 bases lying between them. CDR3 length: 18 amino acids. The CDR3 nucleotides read TGTGCCAGCAGCTTAGAGGGGTTCGACGGGAGAGCCAAAAACATTCAGTACTTC. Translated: CASSLEGFDGRAKNIQYF.

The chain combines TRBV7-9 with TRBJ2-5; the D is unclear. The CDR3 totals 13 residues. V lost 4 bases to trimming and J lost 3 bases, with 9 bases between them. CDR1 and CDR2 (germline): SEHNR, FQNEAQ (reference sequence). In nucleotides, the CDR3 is TGTGCCAGCAGCTCCCCAACAAAAGAGACCCAGTACTTC. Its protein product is CASSSPTKETQYF.

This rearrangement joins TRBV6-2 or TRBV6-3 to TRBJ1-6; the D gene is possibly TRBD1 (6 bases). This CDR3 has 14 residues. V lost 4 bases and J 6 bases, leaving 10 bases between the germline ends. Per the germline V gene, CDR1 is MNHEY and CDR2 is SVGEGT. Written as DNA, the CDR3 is TGTGCCAGCAGTTTCGGACAGATTAATTCACCCCTCCACTTT. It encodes CASSFGQINSPLHF.

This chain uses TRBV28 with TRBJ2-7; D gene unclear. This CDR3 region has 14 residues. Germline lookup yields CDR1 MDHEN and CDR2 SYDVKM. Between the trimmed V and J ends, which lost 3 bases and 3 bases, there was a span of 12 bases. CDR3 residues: CASSFGNTFYEQYF. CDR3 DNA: TGTGCCAGCAGTTTCGGCAACACGTTCTACGAGCAGTACTTC.